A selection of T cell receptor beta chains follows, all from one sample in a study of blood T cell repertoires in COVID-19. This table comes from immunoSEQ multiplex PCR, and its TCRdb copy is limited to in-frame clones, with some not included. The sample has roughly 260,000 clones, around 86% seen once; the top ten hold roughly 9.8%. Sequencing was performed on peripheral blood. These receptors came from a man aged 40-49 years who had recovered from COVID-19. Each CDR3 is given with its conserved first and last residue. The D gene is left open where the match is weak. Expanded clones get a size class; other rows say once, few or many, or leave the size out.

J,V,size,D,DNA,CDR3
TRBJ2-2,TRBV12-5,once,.,TGTGCTAGTGGTTTGCCCCCCCGCCGGACTCTAGGCGGGGAGCTGTTTTTT,CASGLPPRRTLGGELFF
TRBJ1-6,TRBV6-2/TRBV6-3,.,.,TGTGCCAGCAGCCCCACTCTCGGGGGGAACTTCGGTTCACCCCTCCACTTT,CASSPTLGGNFGSPLHF
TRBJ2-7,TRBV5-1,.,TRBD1,TGCGCCAGCAGCTTATATACAGGGGACAGAACCTACGAGCAGTACTTC,CASSLYTGDRTYEQYF
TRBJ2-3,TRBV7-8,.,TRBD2,TGTGCCAGCAGCCTTAGCGGGGGGGCAGATACGCAGTATTTT,CASSLSGGADTQYF
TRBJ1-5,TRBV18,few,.,TGTGCCAGCTCACCCAGGGGCGCTAATCAGCCCCAGCATTTT,CASSPRGANQPQHF
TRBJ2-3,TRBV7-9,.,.,TGTGCCAGCAGTCCTCCGGGACTGCACACAGATACGCAGTATTTT,CASSPPGLHTDTQYF
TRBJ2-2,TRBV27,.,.,TGTGCCAGCAGGACAAGGAACACCGGGGAGCTGTTTTTT,CASRTRNTGELFF
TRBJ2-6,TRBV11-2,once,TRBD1,TGTGCCAGCAGCCTAAGGGACAGGGGTTCTGGGGCCAACGTCCTGACTTTC,CASSLRDRGSGANVLTF
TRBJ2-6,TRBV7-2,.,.,TGTGCCAGCAGGCGGAGGGGATCGACCTCTGGGGCCAACGTCCTGACTTTC,CASRRRGSTSGANVLTF
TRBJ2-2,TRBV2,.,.,TGTGCCAGCAGTGACGACAGCCAGACCGGGGAGCTGTTTTTT,CASSDDSQTGELFF
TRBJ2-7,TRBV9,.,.,TGTGCCAGCAGCGTCGGACTGAGCTCCTACGAGCAGTACTTC,CASSVGLSSYEQYF
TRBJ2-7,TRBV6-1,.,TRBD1,TGTGCCAGCAGTGAAGCGGGGACAGCATTCTACGAGCAGTACTTC,CASSEAGTAFYEQYF
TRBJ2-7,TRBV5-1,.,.,TGCGCCAGCAGCTTAGACGGCGGCAACGAGCAGTACTTC,CASSLDGGNEQYF
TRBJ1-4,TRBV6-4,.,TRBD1,TGTGCCAGCAGTGCCGGACAGGGCGGGACTAATGAAAAACTGTTTTTT,CASSAGQGGTNEKLFF
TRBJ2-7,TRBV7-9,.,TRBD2,TGTGCCAGCAGCTTGGTACTAGCGGGGGGGGCCTACGAGCAGTACTTC,CASSLVLAGGAYEQYF
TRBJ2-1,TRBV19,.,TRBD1,TGTGCCAGTAGGGGTCCAGGGGGCGTAGGCAATGAGCAGTTCTTC,CASRGPGGVGNEQFF
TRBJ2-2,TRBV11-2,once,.,TGTGCCAGCAGCTTAGTTCGAGGCGGGGAGCTGTTTTTT,CASSLVRGGELFF